A selection of T cell receptor beta chains follows, all from one sample in a study of blood T cell repertoires in COVID-19. Here immunoSEQ multiplex PCR was the method, and the copy in TCRdb shows in-frame clones only, minus some. The sample records around 97,000 clones, 70% to 90% being singletons. Sequences were obtained from peripheral blood. These receptor sequences come from a woman aged 55-75 years with acute or convalescent COVID-19. Each CDR3 is given with its conserved first and last residue. D genes are given only for firm matches. A row's size may be missing; if present it is once, few, many or a size class.

V gene: TRBV3-1/TRBV3-2
J gene: TRBJ2-1
D gene: -
clone size: -
CDR3 DNA: TGTGCCAGCAGCCAAGATGGGTGGACTAATGAGCAGTTCTTC
CDR3 protein: CASSQDGWTNEQFF

V gene: TRBV12-3/TRBV12-4
J gene: TRBJ2-1
D gene: TRBD2
clone size: -
CDR3 DNA: TGTGCCAGCAGAAGCACACTAGCGAATGAGCAGTTCTTC
CDR3 protein: CASRSTLANEQFF

V gene: TRBV29-1
J gene: TRBJ2-5
D gene: TRBD1
clone size: -
CDR3 DNA: TGCAGCGTTGCGGGACAGGTCCTCCAAGAGACCCAGTACTTC
CDR3 protein: CSVAGQVLQETQYF

V gene: TRBV10-3
J gene: TRBJ1-2
D gene: TRBD1
clone size: -
CDR3 DNA: TGTGCCATCAGTGAGATACAGGGGGCTAACTATGGCTACACCTTC
CDR3 protein: CAISEIQGANYGYTF

V gene: TRBV5-1
J gene: TRBJ2-2
D gene: TRBD2
clone size: -
CDR3 DNA: TGCGCCAGCAGCCCCGGGACTAGCGGGATAGGCGGGGAGCTGTTTTTT
CDR3 protein: CASSPGTSGIGGELFF

V gene: TRBV4-1
J gene: TRBJ2-1
D gene: TRBD2
clone size: -
CDR3 DNA: TGCGCCAGCAGCCAAGATGGGCGGGGGAGATACAATGAGCAGTTCTTC
CDR3 protein: CASSQDGRGRYNEQFF

V gene: TRBV10-2
J gene: TRBJ1-6
D gene: TRBD1
clone size: -
CDR3 DNA: TGCGCCAGCAGTGAGTCAGGGACAGGGACGCCCTCACCCCTCCACTTT
CDR3 protein: CASSESGTGTPSPLHF

V gene: TRBV28
J gene: TRBJ1-1
D gene: -
clone size: -
CDR3 DNA: TGTGCCAGCAGTTTACCCCCGGGGAACACTGAAGCTTTCTTT
CDR3 protein: CASSLPPGNTEAFF

V gene: TRBV27
J gene: TRBJ1-4
D gene: TRBD1
clone size: -
CDR3 DNA: TGTGCCAGCGGCTCACAGGGGACTAATGAAAAACTGTTTTTT
CDR3 protein: CASGSQGTNEKLFF

V gene: TRBV2
J gene: TRBJ1-6
D gene: -
clone size: -
CDR3 DNA: TGTGCCAGCAGTGGGAGGGGAAATTCACCCCTCCACTTT
CDR3 protein: CASSGRGNSPLHF

V gene: TRBV5-1
J gene: TRBJ1-5
D gene: TRBD1
clone size: -
CDR3 DNA: TGCGCCAGCAGCTGGGACAGTCCCGATCAGCCCCAGCATTTT
CDR3 protein: CASSWDSPDQPQHF

V gene: TRBV6-5
J gene: TRBJ1-1
D gene: -
clone size: -
CDR3 DNA: TGTGCCATCTCGGACACACGGGCCACTGAAGCTTTCTTT
CDR3 protein: CAISDTRATEAFF

V gene: TRBV6-1
J gene: TRBJ1-2
D gene: -
clone size: once
CDR3 DNA: TGTGCCAGCAGTGAAGTTGGGCAGGAACTCTATGGCTACACCTTC
CDR3 protein: CASSEVGQELYGYTF

V gene: TRBV19
J gene: TRBJ2-1
D gene: TRBD1
clone size: -
CDR3 DNA: TGTGCCAGTAGTTCCCGGGACAGGTCACATCGCTTTACTTCCTACAATGAGCAGTTCTTC
CDR3 protein: CASSSRDRSHRFTSYNEQFF

V gene: TRBV6-5
J gene: TRBJ2-2
D gene: TRBD1
clone size: -
CDR3 DNA: TGTGCCAGCAGGGACAGGGGGCCGGGGGCCGGGGAGCTGTTTTTT
CDR3 protein: CASRDRGPGAGELFF

V gene: TRBV29-1
J gene: TRBJ1-6
D gene: -
clone size: -
CDR3 DNA: TGCAGCGCCCTGACAGCCTATAATTCACCCCTCCACTTT
CDR3 protein: CSALTAYNSPLHF

V gene: TRBV6-5
J gene: TRBJ1-2
D gene: TRBD1
clone size: few
CDR3 DNA: TGTGCCAGCAGGGTTGGGACAGGGGATGGCTACACCTTC
CDR3 protein: CASRVGTGDGYTF

V gene: TRBV10-3
J gene: TRBJ1-2
D gene: TRBD1
clone size: -
CDR3 DNA: TGTGCCATCCTGCCGATGGACAGGGGAAGTTATGGCTACACCTTC
CDR3 protein: CAILPMDRGSYGYTF

V gene: TRBV11-3
J gene: TRBJ1-6
D gene: TRBD1
clone size: -
CDR3 DNA: TGTGCCAGCAGCTCACCGGGACAGGGGAATTCACCCCTCCACTTT
CDR3 protein: CASSSPGQGNSPLHF

V gene: TRBV20-1
J gene: TRBJ2-1
D gene: -
clone size: -
CDR3 DNA: TGCAGTGCTAGTCTCGGACTCTTCATTTCCCACAGTGAGCAGTTCTTC
CDR3 protein: CSASLGLFISHSEQFF

V gene: TRBV9
J gene: TRBJ2-5
D gene: -
clone size: -
CDR3 DNA: TGTGCCAGCAGCGTAGACCAGCCGGGGGAGACCCAGTACTTC
CDR3 protein: CASSVDQPGETQYF

V gene: TRBV6-5
J gene: TRBJ1-1
D gene: -
clone size: -
CDR3 DNA: TGTGCCGTTACCGGGTTCGCTGAAGCTTTCTTT
CDR3 protein: CAVTGFAEAFF